Listed here are 26 T cell receptor beta chains from one sample, sequenced in a study of monozygotic twins with inflammatory bowel disease. TCRdb reprocessed the 5' RACE reads; each CDR3 protein has one entry and no DNA is given. Its table lists around 380,000 distinct CDR3 sequences. Material for sequencing was blood. The receptor set was obtained from a human donor with ulcerative colitis or Crohn's disease, or a healthy co-twin of an affected twin (not recorded which).

The chain joins TRBV5-1 to TRBJ1-1; TCRdb's assignment of TRBD1 cannot be checked, as there is no DNA. Germline lookup yields CDR1 SGHRS and CDR2 YFSETQ. CDR3 length equals 16 residues. This CDR3 reads CASSSTRTGRNTEAFF.

The V call is TRBV11-2, the J call TRBJ1-1. Germline V gene lookup returns CDR1 SGHAT and CDR2 FQNNGV. The CDR3 consists of 14 residues. The CDR3 reads CASSLVTTHTEAFF. Full variable domain (outside the CDR3, taken from reference TRBV11-2 and TRBJ1-1): EAGVAQSPRYKIIEKRQSVAFWCNPISGHATLYWYQQILGQGPKLLIQFQNNGVVDDSQLPKDRFSAERLKGVDSTLKIQPAKLEDSAVYLCASSLVTTHTEAFFGQGTRLTVV.

The J gene is TRBJ1-1, the V gene TRBV3-1. This CDR3 is 12 amino acids long. Per the germline V gene, CDR1 is LGHDT and CDR2 is YNNKEL (reference sequence). This chain's CDR3 is CASSQVGREAFF.

The chain's CDR3 is CASSPHRQYEQYF. V is TRBV11-2 and J is TRBJ2-7. The length of the CDR3 is 13 residues. CDR1 SGHAT and CDR2 FQNNGV come from the germline V gene.

The chain uses TRBV2 and TRBJ1-1; the D gene TCRdb calls, TRBD1, cannot be checked with no DNA. The CDR3 spans 13 residues. The germline gives CDR1 SNHLY, CDR2 FYNNEI. Here the CDR3 reads CASSDGGRNRAFF.

This chain uses TRBV19 with TRBJ2-1; the D call of TRBD1 rests on TCRdb alone, since no DNA is present to check it. In germline, CDR1 is LNHDA, CDR2 SQIVND (reference sequence). This CDR3 spans 20 amino acids. This chain's CDR3 is CASSIMFFPPDPLSYNEQFF. Drawing the rest from reference TRBV19 and TRBJ2-1, the complete variable domain is DGGITQSPKYLFRKEGQNVTLSCEQNLNHDAMYWYRQDPGQGLRLIYYSQIVNDFQKGDIAEGYSVSREKKESFPLTVTSAQKNPTAFYLCASSIMFFPPDPLSYNEQFFGPGTRLTVL.

The chain has TRBV15 and TRBJ1-5; TCRdb picks TRBD1, but there is no DNA to check that call. This CDR3 contains 15 residues. Germline CDR1 LNHNV, CDR2 YYDKDF (reference sequence). CDR3 amino acids: CATSPGDRGNQPQHF.

The gene calls are TRBV10-3 and TRBJ2-1; no DNA is available, so the TRBD2 call from TCRdb remains unchecked. Germline V lookup: CDR1 ENHRY, CDR2 SYGVKD. The length of the CDR3 is 13 residues. Here the CDR3 reads CAISESGPVGQFF.

The J gene is TRBJ2-2, the V gene TRBV15; TCRdb names TRBD1, which stays unverified in the absence of DNA. CDR1 is LNHNV, CDR2 YYDKDF, per germline (reference sequence). The length of the CDR3 is 16 residues. The CDR3 protein is CATSRAGQPGVGELFF.

The genes are TRBV9 and TRBJ2-1. The CDR3 has 16 residues. Germline CDR1 reads SGDLS; CDR2 reads YYNGEE. CDR3 protein: CASSVDTFFGNNEQFF.

The CDR3 is CASSWETDYGYTF. The chain couples TRBV5-1 to TRBJ1-2. CDR1 is SGHRS, CDR2 YFSETQ, per germline. The CDR3 extends over 13 amino acids.

The chain has TRBV20-1 and TRBJ1-5; as DNA is missing, the TRBD1 call by TCRdb cannot be tested. Looked up from germline, CDR1 is DFQATT and CDR2 is SNEGSKA (reference sequence). This CDR3 contains 16 residues. The CDR3 protein is CSARERGNWGNQPQHF.

The chain is built from TRBV4-3 and TRBJ2-1; TCRdb names TRBD1, which stays unverified in the absence of DNA. The germline CDR1 and CDR2 sequences are LGHNA and YSLEER. This CDR3 is built from 16 residues. The chain's CDR3 is CASSQESGTFYNEQFF.

The chain employs TRBV7-2 and TRBJ1-2; checking the TCRdb D call of TRBD1 is not possible without DNA. There are 15 residues in the CDR3. CDR1 and CDR2 (germline): SGHTA, FQGNSA. CDR3: CASSNRDRAFYGYTF.

The chain carries TRBV25-1 and TRBJ1-5; there is no DNA to check the TCRdb D call of TRBD1. This CDR3 has 19 residues. In germline, CDR1 is MGHDK, CDR2 SYGVNS. The CDR3 region is CASSDPLPGATRRDQPQHF.

The J gene is TRBJ2-3, the V gene TRBV20-1; the D call of TRBD2 rests on TCRdb alone, since no DNA is present to check it. The CDR3 covers 14 residues. CDR1 DFQATT and CDR2 SNEGSKA come from the germline V gene (reference sequence). CDR3 loop: CSSGTSGRTDTQYF.

The gene calls are TRBV13 and TRBJ2-5. The CDR3 extends over 11 amino acids. Germline V gives CDR1 PRHDT, CDR2 FYEKMQ (reference sequence). This CDR3 reads CASSNAETQYF. The complete variable domain, with remaining parts taken from reference TRBV13 and TRBJ2-5, reads AAGVIQSPRHLIKEKRETATLKCYPIPRHDTVYWYQQGPGQDPQFLISFYEKMQSDKGSIPDRFSAQQFSDYHSELNMSSLELGDSALYFCASSNAETQYFGPGTRLLVL.

V usage is TRBV11-2 and J usage is TRBJ2-3; TCRdb lists TRBD2, though no DNA is available to test this call. This CDR3 has 15 amino acids. The V gene's germline CDR1 is SGHAT and CDR2 FQNNGV. This CDR3 is CASSLGGLAGGQQYF.

The rearrangement links TRBV3-1 to TRBJ2-3; TCRdb designates TRBD1, a call that cannot be tested without DNA. This CDR3 has 15 amino acids. Germline V gene data show CDR1 as LGHDT and CDR2 as YNNKEL (reference sequence). CDR3 protein: CASSRNPGISDTQYF.

V usage is TRBV19 and J usage is TRBJ2-3; lacking DNA, the TRBD1 call made by TCRdb goes unchecked. The CDR3 length is 17 residues. Germline lookup yields CDR1 LNHDA and CDR2 SQIVND (reference sequence). The CDR3 is CASSASWTGRSTDTQYF.

The V gene is TRBV27, the J gene TRBJ2-5; TCRdb lists TRBD1, though no DNA is available to test this call. The length of the CDR3 is 14 residues. Germline V lookup: CDR1 MNHEY, CDR2 SMNVEV (reference sequence). The CDR3 here is CASRRGDRDETQYF.

This chain uses TRBV9 with TRBJ2-1; TCRdb's assignment of TRBD1 cannot be checked, as there is no DNA. The CDR3 contains 18 residues. Germline-derived CDR1 and CDR2 are SGDLS and YYNGEE. This chain's CDR3 is CASSVNPRGTGNYNEQFF.

The chain carries TRBV29-1 and TRBJ2-1; TCRdb's D call, TRBD2, is unchecked because there is no DNA. The CDR3 length is 19 residues. Germline assignment: CDR1 SQVTM and CDR2 ANQGSEA. The CDR3 reads CSVALGTPPLAGGRNEQFF.

The chain is built from TRBV12-3 or TRBV12-4 and TRBJ1-5. CDR3 size: 16 residues. This chain's CDR3 is CASSLGTATFGQPQHF.

V is TRBV7-2 and J is TRBJ2-7; TCRdb's D gene call, TRBD2, goes unchecked for lack of DNA. Germline-derived CDR1 and CDR2 are SGHTA and FQGNSA. The CDR3 is made up of 15 amino acids. This CDR3 is CASSAGLAGNYEQYF.

This sequence joins TRBV27 and TRBJ1-5. Germline values: CDR1 MNHEY, CDR2 SMNVEV (reference sequence). This CDR3 has 16 amino acids. CDR3 region: CASSLSGGFGNQPQHF.